This is a list of T cell receptor beta chains from one sample in a study of blood T cell repertoires in COVID-19. Using immunoSEQ multiplex PCR, the repertoire was profiled, and TCRdb retains in-frame clones only, with some absent. This sample has 200,000 to 300,000 clones, with approximately 91% found just once. The sequencing sample was made of peripheral blood. The source of these receptors is a person aged 18 to 35 with COVID-19, enrolled during active disease. Both conserved end residues are trimmed from each CDR3. A D gene is named only where the DNA matches it firmly. Only some rows state a clone size, as once, few, many or a class for expanded clones.

J	V	size	D	CDR3
TRBJ1-5	TRBV28	.	.	ASRGGGNQPQH
TRBJ2-5	TRBV9	.	TRBD2	ASSAGAGAQETQY
TRBJ1-4	TRBV12-3/TRBV12-4	once	.	ASKILAEKLF
TRBJ2-2	TRBV6-2/TRBV6-3	.	TRBD2	ASSYGDYNSGELF
TRBJ1-4	TRBV18	.	.	ASSQGATNEKLF
TRBJ2-7	TRBV13	.	TRBD1	ASSFPGTGDEQY
TRBJ1-5	TRBV21-1	.	.	ASSKIGRLAQPQH
TRBJ1-4	TRBV4-3	.	TRBD1	ASSQVDRDNEKLF
TRBJ1-1	TRBV2	.	.	ASSERLRTEAF
TRBJ1-5	TRBV19	.	.	ASTNGGQQYNQPQH
TRBJ2-1	TRBV29-1	.	TRBD2	SVSGTSDYNEQF
TRBJ2-6	TRBV2	.	.	ASSILATGANVLT
TRBJ2-2	TRBV7-6	.	TRBD1	ASSPLTIGTGQTGELF
TRBJ2-7	TRBV5-6	.	TRBD1	ASSYGTGDAYEQY
TRBJ2-2	TRBV28	once	.	ASSLRGSNTGELF
TRBJ2-5	TRBV7-9	.	.	ALPRAGKETQY
TRBJ2-7	TRBV6-5	few	.	ASSSPTRISEQY